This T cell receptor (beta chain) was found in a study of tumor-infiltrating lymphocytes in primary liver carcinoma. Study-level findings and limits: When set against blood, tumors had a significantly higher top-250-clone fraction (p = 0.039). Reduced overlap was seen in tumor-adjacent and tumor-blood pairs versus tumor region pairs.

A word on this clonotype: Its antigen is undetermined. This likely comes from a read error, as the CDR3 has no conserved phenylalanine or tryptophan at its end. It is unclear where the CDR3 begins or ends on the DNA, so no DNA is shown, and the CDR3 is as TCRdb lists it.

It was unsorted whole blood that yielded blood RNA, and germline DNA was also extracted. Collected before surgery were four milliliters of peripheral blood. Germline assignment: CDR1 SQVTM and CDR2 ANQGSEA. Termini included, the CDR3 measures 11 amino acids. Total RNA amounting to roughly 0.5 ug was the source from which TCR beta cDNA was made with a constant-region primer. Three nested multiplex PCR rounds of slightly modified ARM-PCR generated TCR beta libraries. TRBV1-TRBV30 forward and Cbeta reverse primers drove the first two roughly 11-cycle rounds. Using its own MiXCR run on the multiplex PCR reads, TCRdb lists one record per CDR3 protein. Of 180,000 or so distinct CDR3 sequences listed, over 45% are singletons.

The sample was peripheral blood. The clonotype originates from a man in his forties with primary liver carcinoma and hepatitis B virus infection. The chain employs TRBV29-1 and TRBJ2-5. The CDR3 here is CSVDKRNEHFL.